Presented here are 2 T cell receptor beta chains from one specimen sequenced in a study of blood T cell repertoires in COVID-19. Only in-frame clones appear in the TCRdb table, and some are missing; sequencing was by immunoSEQ multiplex PCR. This sample carries roughly 200,000 clones, about 85% of them seen once, and the ten largest clones take approximately 8%. Sequenced material: peripheral blood. The receptors stem from a woman of 80 years or more with acute or convalescent COVID-19.

The chain recombines TRBV19 with TRBJ2-7; D is possibly TRBD2 (5 bases). CDR3 length: 14 residues. Trimming left V 1 base short and J 5 bases short, with 12 bases between. The V gene's germline CDR1 is LNHDA and CDR2 SQIVND (reference sequence). CDR3 sequence (DNA): TGTGCCAGTAGTATAGTTAGGGAGTCCCACGAGCAGTACTTC. Protein product: CASSIVRESHEQYF.

This clone was seen only a few times. V and J are TRBV28 and TRBJ1-2, with 8 bases identical to TRBD1. CDR3 length: 15 residues. Unmatched junction bases numbered 4, after V lost 1 base and J lost 3 bases. The germline V gene has CDR1 MDHEN and CDR2 SYDVKM. CDR3 nucleotides: TGTGCCAGCAGTTTATCGACAGGGGTTTACTATGGCTACACCTTC. Encoded protein: CASSLSTGVYYGYTF.